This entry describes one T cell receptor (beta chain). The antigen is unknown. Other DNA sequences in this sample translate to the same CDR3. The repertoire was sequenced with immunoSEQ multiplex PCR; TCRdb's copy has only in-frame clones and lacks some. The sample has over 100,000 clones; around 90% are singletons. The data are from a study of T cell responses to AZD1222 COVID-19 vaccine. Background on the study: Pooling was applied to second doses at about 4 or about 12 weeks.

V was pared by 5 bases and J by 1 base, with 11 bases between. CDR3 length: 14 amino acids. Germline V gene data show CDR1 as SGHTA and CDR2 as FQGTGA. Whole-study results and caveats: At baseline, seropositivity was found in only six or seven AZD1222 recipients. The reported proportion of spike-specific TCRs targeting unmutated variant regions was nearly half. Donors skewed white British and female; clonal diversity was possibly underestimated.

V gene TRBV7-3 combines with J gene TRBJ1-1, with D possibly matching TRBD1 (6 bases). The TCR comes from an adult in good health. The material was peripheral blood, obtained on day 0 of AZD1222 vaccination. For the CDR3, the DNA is TGTGCCAGCAGCCTGACAGGTGGGAACACTGAAGCTTTCTTT. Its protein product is CASSLTGGNTEAFF.